This is a list of T cell receptor beta chains from one sample in a study of blood T cell repertoires in COVID-19. Assay: immunoSEQ multiplex PCR; the TCRdb copy retains only in-frame clones and omits some. The sample lists some 120,000 clones, around four fifths occurring once. Sequencing input: peripheral blood. These receptors were collected from a man under 40 with acute or convalescent COVID-19. Both conserved end residues are part of each CDR3. A D gene is named only where the DNA matches it firmly. Clone sizes are given selectively: once, few, many, or a class where the clone is expanded.

J gene	V gene	D gene	clone size	CDR3 protein	CDR3 DNA
TRBJ2-6	TRBV9	TRBD1	once	CASSAGTGWSGANVLTF	TGTGCCAGCAGCGCCGGGACAGGGTGGTCTGGGGCCAACGTCCTGACTTTC
TRBJ1-2	TRBV19	TRBD1	-	CASSLRWTGRKDGYTF	TGTGCCAGTAGTCTCCGATGGACAGGTCGGAAGGATGGCTACACCTTC
TRBJ2-1	TRBV7-9	-	-	CASSPDSVNEQFF	TGTGCCAGCAGCCCGGATAGCGTGAATGAGCAGTTCTTC
TRBJ2-1	TRBV6-2/TRBV6-3	TRBD1	-	CASSYPTIGTGAPYNEQFF	TGTGCCAGCAGTTACCCAACAATTGGGACAGGGGCGCCCTACAATGAGCAGTTCTTC
TRBJ1-1	TRBV2	TRBD1	-	CASRPQGVVAEAFF	TGTGCCAGTAGACCACAGGGGGTGGTGGCTGAAGCTTTCTTT
TRBJ1-1	TRBV4-1	-	-	CASSQDPGFRAFF	TGCGCCAGCAGCCAAGATCCCGGTTTTAGAGCTTTCTTT
TRBJ1-2	TRBV2	TRBD1	-	CASSITGADGYTF	TGTGCCAGCAGCATCACAGGGGCCGATGGCTACACCTTC
TRBJ2-4	TRBV2	-	-	CASKSGLAKNIQYF	TGTGCCAGCAAGAGCGGGTTAGCCAAAAACATTCAGTACTTC
TRBJ1-1	TRBV5-1	TRBD1	-	CASSTPGTGATEAFF	TGCGCCAGCAGCACCCCCGGGACAGGGGCGACTGAAGCTTTCTTT
TRBJ1-2	TRBV2	-	-	CASSEAPGVYGYTF	TGTGCCAGCAGTGAAGCCCCAGGGGTCTATGGCTACACCTTC
TRBJ1-3	TRBV5-1	TRBD1	-	CASSLDGTGVGTIYF	TGCGCCAGCAGCTTGGACGGGACAGGGGTGGGCACCATATATTTT
TRBJ1-1	TRBV19	-	-	CASRRGEAFF	TGTGCCAGTAGGAGAGGGGAAGCTTTCTTT
TRBJ2-7	TRBV7-2	-	-	CASSQIQGIGYEQYF	TGTGCCAGCAGCCAGATTCAGGGGATTGGCTACGAGCAGTACTTC
TRBJ1-2	TRBV6-2/TRBV6-3	-	-	CASSYSGAGGYTF	TGTGCCAGCAGTTACTCGGGGGCAGGTGGCTACACCTTC
TRBJ2-2	TRBV5-1	TRBD1	-	CASSFRTGDTGELFF	TGCGCCAGCAGCTTTCGGACAGGGGACACCGGGGAGCTGTTTTTT
TRBJ2-1	TRBV11-2	-	-	CASSTISGSYNEQFF	TGTGCCAGCAGTACAATTAGCGGTTCCTACAATGAGCAGTTCTTC
TRBJ2-1	TRBV5-1	-	-	CASRDPRDPSSYNEQFF	TGCGCCAGCAGGGACCCGCGGGACCCAAGCTCCTACAATGAGCAGTTCTTC
TRBJ2-5	TRBV15	TRBD2	-	CATSRGGKETQYF	TGTGCCACCAGCAGGGGGGGGAAAGAGACCCAGTACTTC
TRBJ2-5	TRBV30	TRBD1	-	CAWSASGTGIETQYF	TGTGCCTGGAGCGCCTCCGGGACAGGGATAGAGACCCAGTACTTC
TRBJ1-2	TRBV3-1/TRBV3-2	TRBD1	-	CASSPEIRDRGNYGYTF	TGTGCCAGCAGCCCTGAAATACGGGACAGGGGTAACTATGGCTACACCTTC
TRBJ1-3	TRBV9	TRBD1	-	CASSDDRGDSGNTIYF	TGTGCCAGCAGCGACGACAGGGGGGACTCTGGAAACACCATATATTTT
TRBJ2-6	TRBV5-4	-	-	CASSLGQTSGANVLTF	TGTGCCAGCAGCTTGGGACAAACCTCTGGGGCCAACGTCCTGACTTTC
TRBJ2-2	TRBV21-1	-	-	CASSNGRTGELFF	TGTGCCAGCAGCAATGGGAGAACCGGGGAGCTGTTTTTT
TRBJ2-1	TRBV11-2	TRBD2	-	CASSPTSGGRSYNEQFF	TGTGCCAGCAGCCCAACAAGCGGGGGTCGCTCCTACAATGAGCAGTTCTTC
TRBJ2-3	TRBV5-4	TRBD2	-	CASSLEGGGAIDTQYF	TGTGCCAGCAGCTTGGAGGGCGGGGGGGCTATAGATACGCAGTATTTT
TRBJ2-2	TRBV6-4	-	-	CASSDQGIGRTGELFF	TGTGCCAGCAGTGACCAGGGAATCGGACGCACCGGGGAGCTGTTTTTT
TRBJ2-7	TRBV19	TRBD1	-	CASSHRDRGTYEQYF	TGTGCCAGTAGTCACCGGGACAGGGGCACCTACGAGCAGTACTTC
TRBJ1-2	TRBV2	-	once	CASSVVWGGDYGYTF	TGTGCCAGCAGCGTTGTATGGGGGGGCGACTATGGCTACACCTTC
TRBJ2-2	TRBV4-3	TRBD1	-	CASSQGTGTGRTGELFF	TGCGCCAGCAGCCAAGGGACCGGGACAGGGCGGACCGGGGAGCTGTTTTTT
TRBJ2-1	TRBV5-1	-	few	CASSQQGPSYNEQFF	TGCGCCAGCAGCCAACAGGGACCCTCCTACAATGAGCAGTTCTTC
TRBJ1-6	TRBV7-2	TRBD1	few	CASSSRTGEGSPLHF	TGTGCCAGCAGCTCCAGGACAGGGGAGGGCTCACCCCTCCACTTT
TRBJ1-4	TRBV9	-	-	CASSPGQIPTNEKLFF	TGTGCCAGCAGCCCCGGACAGATCCCAACTAATGAAAAACTGTTTTTT
TRBJ2-5	TRBV19	TRBD2	-	CASSISGRPTTQYF	TGTGCCAGTAGTATAAGCGGGAGGCCAACAACCCAGTACTTC
TRBJ2-2	TRBV3-1/TRBV3-2	-	-	CASSQALNTGELFF	TGTGCCAGCAGCCAAGCTTTGAACACCGGGGAGCTGTTTTTT
TRBJ2-7	TRBV25-1	TRBD1	-	CASRGQGSYEQYF	TGTGCCAGCAGGGGACAGGGCTCCTACGAGCAGTACTTC
TRBJ2-1	TRBV29-1	-	-	CSVEVGGDGEQFF	TGCAGCGTTGAAGTAGGAGGGGACGGTGAGCAGTTCTTC
TRBJ2-7	TRBV5-4	-	-	CASSLGPGSHEQYF	TGTGCCAGCAGCTTGGGCCCGGGATCGCACGAGCAGTACTTC
TRBJ1-1	TRBV5-4	-	-	CASSSDSYQTEAFF	TGTGCCAGCAGCTCGGACAGCTATCAGACTGAAGCTTTCTTT
TRBJ1-2	TRBV19	TRBD1	-	CASIVGAGGEGTYGYTF	TGTGCCAGTATAGTCGGGGCAGGGGGCGAAGGCACCTATGGCTACACCTTC
TRBJ2-1	TRBV9	TRBD1	-	CASSVAGQGLEQFF	TGTGCCAGCAGCGTAGCGGGACAGGGTTTGGAGCAGTTCTTC
TRBJ2-5	TRBV10-3	-	-	CAISENPGETQYF	TGTGCCATCAGTGAGAATCCGGGGGAGACCCAGTACTTC
TRBJ1-1	TRBV7-2	-	-	CASSFFGGRDTEAFF	TGTGCCAGCAGCTTTTTCGGGGGAAGGGACACTGAAGCTTTCTTT
TRBJ2-5	TRBV15	-	-	CATSRDYFQETQYF	TGTGCCACCAGCAGAGATTACTTTCAAGAGACCCAGTACTTC
TRBJ2-3	TRBV10-3	-	-	CAITRQVADTQYF	TGTGCCATCACCCGACAGGTAGCAGATACGCAGTATTTT
TRBJ1-1	TRBV30	TRBD1	-	CAWNRDSGTPEAFF	TGTGCCTGGAATCGGGACAGCGGAACCCCTGAAGCTTTCTTT
TRBJ2-1	TRBV10-3	-	-	CAISQAGSIYNEQFF	TGTGCCATCTCCCAGGCGGGGAGTATCTACAATGAGCAGTTCTTC
TRBJ2-7	TRBV7-2	TRBD2	-	CASRGTSSISYEQYF	TGTGCCAGCAGAGGGACTAGCTCGATCTCCTACGAGCAGTACTTC
TRBJ1-5	TRBV19	-	once	CASSIVKTKDQPQHF	TGTGCCAGTAGTATAGTTAAGACAAAGGATCAGCCCCAGCATTTT
TRBJ2-2	TRBV19	-	-	CASSHRSGELFF	TGTGCCAGTAGCCACAGATCCGGGGAGCTGTTTTTT
TRBJ1-3	TRBV25-1	-	few	CASSAGSSGNTIYF	TGTGCCAGCAGTGCTGGGAGCTCTGGAAACACCATATATTTT